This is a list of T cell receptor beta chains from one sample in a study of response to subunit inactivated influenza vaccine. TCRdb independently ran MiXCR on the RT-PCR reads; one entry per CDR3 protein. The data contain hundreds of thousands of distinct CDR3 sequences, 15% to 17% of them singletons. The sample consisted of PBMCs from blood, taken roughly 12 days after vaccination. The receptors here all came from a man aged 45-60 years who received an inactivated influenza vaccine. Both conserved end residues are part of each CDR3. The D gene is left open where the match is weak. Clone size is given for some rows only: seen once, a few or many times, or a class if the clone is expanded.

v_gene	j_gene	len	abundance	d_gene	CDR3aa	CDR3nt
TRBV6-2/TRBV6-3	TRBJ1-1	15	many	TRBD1	CASTMLGGGVTEAFF	TGTGCCAGCACTATGTTAGGAGGGGGCGTAACTGAAGCTTTCTTT
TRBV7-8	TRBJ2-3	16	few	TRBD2	CASSSQGLAGTDTQYF	TGTGCCAGCAGCTCCCAAGGACTAGCGGGGACAGATACGCAGTATTTT
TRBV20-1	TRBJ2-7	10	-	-	CSAADREQYF	TGCAGTGCCGCGGATCGCGAGCAGTACTTC
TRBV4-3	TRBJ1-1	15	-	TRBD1	CASSPSDRGRVEAFF	TGCGCCAGCAGCCCATCCGACAGGGGGCGGGTTGAAGCTTTCTTT
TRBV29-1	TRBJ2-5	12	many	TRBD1	CSVDYRGETQYF	TGCAGCGTTGACTACAGGGGGGAGACCCAGTACTTC
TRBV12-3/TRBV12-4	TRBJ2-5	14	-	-	CASSIIGGGETQYF	TGTGCCAGCAGCATTATTGGGGGCGGAGAGACCCAGTACTTC
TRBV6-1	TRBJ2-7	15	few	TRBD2	CASRRLAGESYEQYF	TGTGCCAGCAGGCGACTAGCGGGAGAGTCCTACGAGCAGTACTTC
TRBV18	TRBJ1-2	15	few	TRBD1	CASSLRDSSPYGYTF	TGTGCCAGCTCCCTCCGGGACAGTAGCCCCTATGGCTACACCTTC
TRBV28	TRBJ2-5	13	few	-	CASSFGVLGTQYF	TGTGCCAGCAGTTTCGGGGTCTTAGGGACCCAGTACTTC
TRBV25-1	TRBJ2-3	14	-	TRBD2	CASSDPAGEDTQYF	TGTGCCAGCAGTGATCCAGCGGGGGAAGATACGCAGTATTTT
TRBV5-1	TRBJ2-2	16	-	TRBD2	CASSATSGGAQMELFF	TGCGCCAGCAGCGCAACTAGCGGGGGGGCCCAAATGGAGCTGTTTTTT
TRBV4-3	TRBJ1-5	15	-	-	CASSQDTVNNQPQHF	TGCGCCAGCAGCCAAGATACAGTAAACAATCAGCCCCAGCATTTT
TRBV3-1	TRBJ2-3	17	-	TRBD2	CASSSTSGPASTDTQYF	TGTGCCAGCAGCTCCACTAGCGGACCTGCTAGCACAGATACGCAGTATTTT
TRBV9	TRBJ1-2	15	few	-	CASSVEVGMNYGYTF	TGTGCCAGCAGCGTAGAAGTAGGGATGAACTATGGCTACACCTTC
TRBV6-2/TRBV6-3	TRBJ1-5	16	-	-	CASSYSVRVINQPQHF	TGTGCCAGCAGTTACTCTGTAAGGGTGATCAATCAGCCCCAGCATTTT
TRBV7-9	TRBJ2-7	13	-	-	CASRTGASYKQYF	TGTGCCAGCAGAACGGGAGCCAGCTACAAGCAGTACTTC